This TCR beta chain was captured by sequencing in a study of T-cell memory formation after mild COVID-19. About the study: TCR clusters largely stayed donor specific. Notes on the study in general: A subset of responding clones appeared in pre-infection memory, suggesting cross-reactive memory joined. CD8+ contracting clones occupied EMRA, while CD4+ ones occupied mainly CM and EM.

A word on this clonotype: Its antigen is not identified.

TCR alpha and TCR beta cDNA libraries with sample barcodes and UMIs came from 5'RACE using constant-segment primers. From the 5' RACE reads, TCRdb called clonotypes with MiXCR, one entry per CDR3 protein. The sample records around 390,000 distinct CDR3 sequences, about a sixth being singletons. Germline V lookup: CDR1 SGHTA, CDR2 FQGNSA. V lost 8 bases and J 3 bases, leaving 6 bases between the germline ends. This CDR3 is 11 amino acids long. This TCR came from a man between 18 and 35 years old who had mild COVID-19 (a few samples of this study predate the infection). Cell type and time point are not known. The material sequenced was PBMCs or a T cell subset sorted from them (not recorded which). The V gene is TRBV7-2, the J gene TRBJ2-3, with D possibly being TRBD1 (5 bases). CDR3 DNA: TGTGCCAGCGGACATACAGATACGCAGTATTTT. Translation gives CASGHTDTQYF.